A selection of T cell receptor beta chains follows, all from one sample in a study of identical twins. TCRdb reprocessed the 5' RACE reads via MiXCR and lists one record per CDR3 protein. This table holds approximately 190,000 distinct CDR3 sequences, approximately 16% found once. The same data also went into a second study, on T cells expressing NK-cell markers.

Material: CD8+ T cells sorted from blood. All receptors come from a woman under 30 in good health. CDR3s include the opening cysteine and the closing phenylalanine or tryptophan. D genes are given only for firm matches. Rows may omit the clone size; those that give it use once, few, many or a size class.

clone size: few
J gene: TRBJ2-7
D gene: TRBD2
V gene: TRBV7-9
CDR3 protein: CASSFPRTSGSEEQYF
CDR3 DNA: TGTGCCAGCAGCTTTCCCCGGACTAGCGGGAGCGAGGAGCAGTACTTC

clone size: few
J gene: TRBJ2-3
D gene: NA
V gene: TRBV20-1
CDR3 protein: CSATPNGGLARATDTQYF
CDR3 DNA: TGCAGTGCTACACCAAACGGTGGGTTGGCCAGAGCCACAGATACGCAGTATTTT

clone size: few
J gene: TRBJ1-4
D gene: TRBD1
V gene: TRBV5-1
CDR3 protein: CASSAGQGREKLFF
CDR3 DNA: TGCGCCAGCAGCGCCGGACAGGGACGAGAAAAACTGTTTTTT

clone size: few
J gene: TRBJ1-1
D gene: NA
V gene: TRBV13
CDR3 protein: CASSRGGGSEAFF
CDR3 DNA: TGTGCCAGCAGCCGCGGAGGGGGATCTGAAGCTTTCTTT

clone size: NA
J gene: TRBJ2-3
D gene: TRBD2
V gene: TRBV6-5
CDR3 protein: CASSYNAGGPTDTQYF
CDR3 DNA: TGTGCCAGCAGTTACAACGCGGGAGGACCCACAGATACGCAGTATTTT

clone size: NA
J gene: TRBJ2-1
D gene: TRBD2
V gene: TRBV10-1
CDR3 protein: CASSEGLADPYNEQFF
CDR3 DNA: TGCGCCAGCAGTGAGGGACTAGCGGACCCCTACAATGAGCAGTTCTTC

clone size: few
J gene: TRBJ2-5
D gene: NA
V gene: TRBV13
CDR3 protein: CASLPRGRGQETQYF
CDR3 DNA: TGTGCCAGTCTCCCGCGGGGGCGAGGGCAAGAGACCCAGTACTTC

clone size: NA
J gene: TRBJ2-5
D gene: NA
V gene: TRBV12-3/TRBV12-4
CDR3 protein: CASSLDLETQYF
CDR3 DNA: TGTGCCAGCAGTTTAGATCTTGAGACCCAGTACTTC

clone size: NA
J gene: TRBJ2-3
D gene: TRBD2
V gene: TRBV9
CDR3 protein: CASSGRLAGDPDTQYF
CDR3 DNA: TGTGCCAGCAGCGGGAGACTAGCGGGAGACCCAGATACGCAGTATTTT

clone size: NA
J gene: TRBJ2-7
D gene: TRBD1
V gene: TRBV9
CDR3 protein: CASNRRDREIQYF
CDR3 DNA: TGTGCCAGCAACCGCAGGGACAGGGAAATTCAGTACTTC

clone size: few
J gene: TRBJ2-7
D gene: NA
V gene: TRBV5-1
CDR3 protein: CASSPPHGYEQYF
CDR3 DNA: TGCGCCAGCAGCCCACCCCACGGCTACGAGCAGTACTTC